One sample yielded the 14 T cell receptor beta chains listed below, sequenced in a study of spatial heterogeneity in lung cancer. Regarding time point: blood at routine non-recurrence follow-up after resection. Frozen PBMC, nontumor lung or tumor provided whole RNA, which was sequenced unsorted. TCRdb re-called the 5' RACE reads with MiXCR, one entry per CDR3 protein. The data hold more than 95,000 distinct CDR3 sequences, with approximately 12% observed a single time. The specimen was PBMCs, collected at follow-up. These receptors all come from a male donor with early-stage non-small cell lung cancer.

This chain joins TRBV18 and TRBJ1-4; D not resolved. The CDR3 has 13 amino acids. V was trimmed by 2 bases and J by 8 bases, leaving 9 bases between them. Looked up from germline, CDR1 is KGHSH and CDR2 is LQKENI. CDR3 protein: CASSPGRNEKLFF. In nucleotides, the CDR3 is TGTGCCAGCTCACCAGGGAGGAACGAAAAACTGTTTTTT.

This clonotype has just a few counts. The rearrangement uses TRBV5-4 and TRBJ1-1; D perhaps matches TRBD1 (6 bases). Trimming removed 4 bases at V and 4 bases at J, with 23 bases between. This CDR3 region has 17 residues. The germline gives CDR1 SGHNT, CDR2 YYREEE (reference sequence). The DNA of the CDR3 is TGTGCCAGCAGCCGTCCTGGACAGTCCTCTCGGACCACTGAAGCTTTCTTT. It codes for CASSRPGQSSRTTEAFF.

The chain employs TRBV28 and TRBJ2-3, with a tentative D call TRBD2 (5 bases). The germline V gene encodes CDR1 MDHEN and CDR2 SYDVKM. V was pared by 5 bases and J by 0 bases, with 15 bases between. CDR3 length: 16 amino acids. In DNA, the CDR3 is TGTGCCAGCAGTCCCGAGAGCGGAACTAGCACAGATACGCAGTATTTT. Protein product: CASSPESGTSTDTQYF.

This CDR3 is CASSFNLGGKGTEAFF. The CDR3 DNA reads TGTGCCAGCAGCTTTAATCTCGGGGGCAAGGGCACTGAAGCTTTCTTT. The chain employs TRBV5-8 and TRBJ1-1, with D perhaps matching TRBD1 (6 bases). The CDR3 length is 16 residues. V was cut by 2 bases and J by 4 bases, with 18 bases left in between. Germline V gene lookup returns CDR1 SGHTS and CDR2 YDEGEE.

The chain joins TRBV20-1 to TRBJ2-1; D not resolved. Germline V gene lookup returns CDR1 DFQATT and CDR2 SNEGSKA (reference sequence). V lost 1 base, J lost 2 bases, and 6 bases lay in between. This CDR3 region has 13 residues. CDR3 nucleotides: TGCAGTGCTAGAGCTGCACCCTACAATGAGCAGTTCTTC. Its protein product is CSARAAPYNEQFF.

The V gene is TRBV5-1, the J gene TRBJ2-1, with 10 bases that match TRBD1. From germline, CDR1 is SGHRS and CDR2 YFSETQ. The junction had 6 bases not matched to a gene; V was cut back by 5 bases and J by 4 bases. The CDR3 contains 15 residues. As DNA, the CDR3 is TGCGCCAGCAGTTTTGGGGGACAGGGGTACAATGAGCAGTTCTTC. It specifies CASSFGGQGYNEQFF. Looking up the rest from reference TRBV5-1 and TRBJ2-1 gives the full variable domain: KAGVTQTPRYLIKTRGQQVTLSCSPISGHRSVSWYQQTPGQGLQFLFEYFSETQRNKGNFPGRFSGRQFSNSRSEMNVSTLELGDSALYLCASSFGGQGYNEQFFGPGTRLTVL.

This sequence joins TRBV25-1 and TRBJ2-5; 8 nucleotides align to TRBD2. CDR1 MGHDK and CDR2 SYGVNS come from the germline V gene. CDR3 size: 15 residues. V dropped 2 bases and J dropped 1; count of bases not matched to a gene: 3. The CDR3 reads CASSEHRGGQETQYF. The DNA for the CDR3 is TGTGCCAGCAGTGAACATCGGGGGGGCCAAGAGACCCAGTACTTC.

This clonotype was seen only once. As DNA, the CDR3 is TGTGCCAGCAGTTCGGGGCCCCTCCACTTT. Amino acids: CASSSGPLHF. The chain combines TRBV2 with TRBJ1-6; D is uncertain. With 5 bases removed from V and 13 bases from J, the gap between germline ends came to 6 bases. Germline values: CDR1 SNHLY, CDR2 FYNNEI. This CDR3 is 10 amino acids long.

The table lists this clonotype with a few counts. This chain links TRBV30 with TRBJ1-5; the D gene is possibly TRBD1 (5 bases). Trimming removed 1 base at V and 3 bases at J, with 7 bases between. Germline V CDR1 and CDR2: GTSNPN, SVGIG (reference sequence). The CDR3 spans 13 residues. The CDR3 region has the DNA TGTGCCTGGAGTGGAGGGGACAATCAGCCCCAGCATTTT. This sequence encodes CAWSGGDNQPQHF.

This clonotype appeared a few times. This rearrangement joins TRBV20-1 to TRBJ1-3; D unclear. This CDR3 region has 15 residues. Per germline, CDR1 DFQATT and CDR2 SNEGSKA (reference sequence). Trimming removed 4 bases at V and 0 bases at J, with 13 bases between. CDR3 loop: CSATHRFSSGNTIYF. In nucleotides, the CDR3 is TGCAGTGCTACTCACCGATTCAGCTCTGGAAACACCATATATTTT.

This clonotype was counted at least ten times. CDR3 sequence: CASSAHRGGKNIQYF. The CDR3, as DNA: TGTGCCAGCAGTGCCCACAGGGGAGGCAAAAACATTCAGTACTTC. The V gene is TRBV25-1, the J gene TRBJ2-4; a possible D gene is TRBD1 (7 bases). The germline CDR1 and CDR2 sequences are MGHDK and SYGVNS. The CDR3 is 15 residues long. V shed 4 bases and J shed 3 bases, with 13 bases lying between them.

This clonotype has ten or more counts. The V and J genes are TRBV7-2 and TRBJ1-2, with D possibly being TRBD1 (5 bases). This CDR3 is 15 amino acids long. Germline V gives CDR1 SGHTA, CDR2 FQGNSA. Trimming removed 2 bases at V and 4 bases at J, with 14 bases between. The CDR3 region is CASSLFQGGGYGYTF. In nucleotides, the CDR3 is TGTGCCAGCAGCTTATTCCAGGGCGGTGGCTATGGCTACACCTTC.

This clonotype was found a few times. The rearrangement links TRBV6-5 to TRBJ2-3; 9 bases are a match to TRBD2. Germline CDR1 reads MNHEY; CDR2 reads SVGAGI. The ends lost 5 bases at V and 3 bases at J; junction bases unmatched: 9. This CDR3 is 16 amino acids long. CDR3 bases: TGTGCCAGCAGTCCCGTACGGCTAGCGGGAACAGATACGCAGTATTTT. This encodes CASSPVRLAGTDTQYF.

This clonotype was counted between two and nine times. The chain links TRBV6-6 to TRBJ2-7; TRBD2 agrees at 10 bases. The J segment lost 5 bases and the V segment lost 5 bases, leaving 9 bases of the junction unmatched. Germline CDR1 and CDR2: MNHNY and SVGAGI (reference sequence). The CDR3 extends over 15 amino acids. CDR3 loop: CASSAESGGAHEQYF. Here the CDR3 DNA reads TGTGCCAGCAGTGCTGAGAGCGGGGGGGCCCACGAGCAGTACTTC.